These 7 T cell receptor beta chains came from one sample sequenced in a study of blood T cells in healthy people across ages. Sample-barcoded 5' priming and a J-beta primer mix drove a second PCR of roughly 7 to 11 cycles. MiXCR, applied by TCRdb to the 5' RACE reads, yields one record per CDR3 protein. Of about 1,400,000 distinct CDR3 sequences listed, around 55% are singletons. Sequenced material: blood. These receptors all stem from a man between 18 and 29 years old in good health.

The CDR3 reads CSARDTRGFTDTQYF. CDR3 DNA: TGCAGTGCTAGAGATACTAGGGGATTCACAGATACGCAGTATTTT. This sequence joins TRBV20-1 and TRBJ2-3, with D perhaps being TRBD1 or TRBD2 (5 bases each). This CDR3 spans 15 amino acids. CDR1 is DFQATT and CDR2 is SNEGSKA in the germline V gene (reference sequence). V lost 0 bases and J lost 2, with 12 bases in between.

The chain is built from TRBV4-2 and TRBJ1-4; TRBD1 aligns across 7 bases. J lost 3 bases, V lost 3 bases, and 7 bases had no gene match. The CDR3 is 16 residues long. From germline, CDR1 is LGHNA and CDR2 YNFKEQ. DNA of the CDR3: TGTGCCAGCAGCCAGGCGGACAGGCCCTCTAATGAAAAACTGTTTTTT. It codes for CASSQADRPSNEKLFF.

The CDR3 protein is CASSLLPLGAGNTEAFF. The CDR3 bases are TGCGCCAGCAGCCTACTGCCACTAGGGGCAGGGAACACTGAAGCTTTCTTT. The V gene is TRBV4-1, the J gene TRBJ1-1; TRBD1 might be the D (5 bases). Germline CDR1 MGHRA, CDR2 YSYEKL. This CDR3 is built from 17 residues. With 4 bases removed from V and 1 base from J, the gap between germline ends came to 19 bases.

The rearrangement joins TRBV29-1 to TRBJ2-7; no clear D gene. In germline, CDR1 is SQVTM, CDR2 ANQGSEA. Trimming shortened V by 5 bases and J by 0 bases, and 2 bases separated the two germline ends. This CDR3 has 10 amino acids. The DNA for the CDR3 is TGCAGCGTTCTCTCCTACGAGCAGTACTTC. Its translation is CSVLSYEQYF.

This chain links TRBV20-1 with TRBJ2-5, with a possible D match to TRBD2 (6 bases). Germline lookup yields CDR1 DFQATT and CDR2 SNEGSKA (reference sequence). The length of the CDR3 is 14 residues. CDR3 amino acids: CSPPGYGGGETQYF. The CDR3 nucleotides read TGCAGCCCCCCGGGGTACGGGGGAGGAGAGACCCAGTACTTC.

V is TRBV3-1 and J is TRBJ1-4; TRBD1 is a possible D gene (6 bases). Germline-derived CDR1 and CDR2 are LGHDT and YNNKEL (reference sequence). The CDR3 runs to 18 residues. The germline V and J ends were trimmed by 2 bases and 1 base, with 17 bases remaining between them. The CDR3 sequence is CASSQTYGQYGTNEKLFF. CDR3 DNA sequence: TGTGCCAGCAGCCAAACGTACGGACAGTATGGAACTAATGAAAAACTGTTTTTT.

The rearrangement uses TRBV21-1 and TRBJ2-1; the table's TRBD1 call for D was not verified on the DNA. TRBV21-1 is tagged as a pseudogene. The CDR3 consists of 16 residues. CDR3 sequence: CASSMQGPDSYNEQFF. CDR3 bases: TGTGCCAGCAGCATGCAGGGGCCCGACTCCTACAATGAGCAGTTCTTC.